These 23 T cell receptor beta chains came from one sample sequenced in a study of blood T cell repertoires in COVID-19. Assay: immunoSEQ multiplex PCR; the TCRdb copy retains only in-frame clones and omits some. The repertoire holds 92,000 or so clones, with roughly 78% as singletons. Material: peripheral blood. Every receptor here comes from a woman older than 75 with acute or convalescent COVID-19.

A single count supports this clone. The chain links TRBV7-9 to TRBJ2-1, with D possibly TRBD1 on 6 matching bases. This CDR3 contains 18 residues. CDR1 and CDR2 from the germline V gene are SEHNR and FQNEAQ (reference sequence). V shed 5 bases and J shed 9 bases, with 29 bases lying between them. CDR3 residues: CASSHSDRMIENYREQFF. Written as DNA, the CDR3 is TGTGCCAGCAGCCATTCAGACAGGATGATAGAGAATTATCGTGAGCAGTTCTTC.

This chain joins TRBV6-5 and TRBJ2-7, with D maybe TRBD2 (5 bases). The CDR3 sequence is 14 residues long. The germline gives CDR1 MNHEY, CDR2 SVGAGI. V lost 2 bases and J 5 bases, leaving 13 bases between the germline ends. CDR3: CASSYLRGTDEQYF. The CDR3, as DNA: TGTGCCAGCAGTTACCTCCGGGGAACCGACGAGCAGTACTTC.

The rearrangement uses TRBV5-1 and TRBJ2-1, with TRBD2 matching 12 bases. The CDR3 is made up of 19 amino acids. Germline V gene data show CDR1 as SGHRS and CDR2 as YFSETQ. J was trimmed by 0 bases and V by 3 bases; bases with no gene match: 10. The CDR3 bases are TGCGCCAGCAGCTCGCTCGGGCTAGCGGGGGGGAGCTCCTACAATGAGCAGTTCTTC. Amino acid sequence: CASSSLGLAGGSSYNEQFF.

In DNA, the CDR3 is TGTGCCAGCAGCCAAGATACGGTCAGGGGAGCTTTCTTT. It codes for CASSQDTVRGAFF. The J gene is TRBJ1-1, the V gene TRBV3-1 (or the pseudogene TRBV3-2), with D perhaps TRBD1 (6 bases). The CDR3 is 13 amino acids. CDR1 LGHDT and CDR2 YNNKEL come from the germline V gene (reference sequence). V shed 0 bases and J shed 10 bases, with 12 bases lying between them.

The chain combines TRBV28 with TRBJ2-5; TRBD1 is a possible D gene (6 bases). The CDR3 length is 15 residues. Germline lookup yields CDR1 MDHEN and CDR2 SYDVKM. Trimming took 4 bases from V and 5 from J, leaving 17 bases between them. CDR3 coding DNA: TGTGCCAGCAGTTCCCCAGGGGCCGCGAAGGAGACCCAGTACTTC. Translating gives CASSSPGAAKETQYF.

For the CDR3, the DNA is TGTGCCAGCAGCCAAAGGGGGGGGAATCAGCCCCAGCATTTT. It specifies CASSQRGGNQPQHF. V and J are TRBV4-2 and TRBJ1-5, with a tentative D call TRBD1 (6 bases). V lost 2 bases to trimming and J lost 4 bases, with 9 bases between them. The CDR3 spans 14 residues. Germline values: CDR1 LGHNA, CDR2 YNFKEQ.

This clone has more than one count but fewer than ten. The rearrangement joins TRBV30 to TRBJ1-6; 8 bases align to TRBD1. The germline V gene encodes CDR1 GTSNPN and CDR2 SVGIG (reference sequence). V shed 2 bases, J shed 8 bases, and the junction held 5 bases outside the gene matches. The CDR3 extends over 14 amino acids. For the CDR3, the DNA is TGTGCCTGGAGTTCGGGACAGGCCCATTCACCCCTCCACTTT. Its translation: CAWSSGQAHSPLHF.

This clone has just a few counts. The CDR3: CASSYEYQETQYF. In DNA form, the CDR3 reads TGTGCCAGCAGTTATGAGTACCAAGAGACCCAGTACTTC. The chain couples TRBV12-3 or TRBV12-4 to TRBJ2-5; D gene unclear. Trimming left V 4 bases short and J 0 bases short, with 6 bases between. CDR3 length: 13 residues.

The genes are TRBV29-1 and TRBJ1-2; no firm D call. The CDR3 consists of 11 residues. Trimming removed 5 bases at V and 8 bases at J, with 12 bases between. The germline V gene encodes CDR1 SQVTM and CDR2 ANQGSEA. The CDR3: CSVFEVVGYTF. The CDR3 DNA is TGCAGCGTTTTCGAGGTGGTCGGCTACACCTTC.

The chain recombines TRBV4-3 with TRBJ2-1, with D tentatively TRBD2 (6 bases). Germline V gene sequence: CDR1 LGHNA, CDR2 YSLEER. The V and J ends lost 1 base and 3 bases respectively, with 10 bases between them. CDR3 length equals 15 residues. The CDR3 DNA follows: TGCGCCAGCAGCCAAGGCGGCGGGAACTACAATGAGCAGTTCTTC. It codes for CASSQGGGNYNEQFF.

This clone occurred once. The chain's CDR3 is CASSKEGPAGANVLTF. CDR3 DNA: TGTGCCAGCAGTAAGGAGGGACCTGCTGGGGCCAACGTCCTGACTTTC. This rearrangement joins TRBV6-4 to TRBJ2-6, with D perhaps TRBD2 (6 bases). Germline loops: CDR1 MRHNA, CDR2 SNTAGT. The CDR3 runs to 16 residues. The V end was cut by 5 bases, the J end by 2 bases, with 13 bases between.

V usage is TRBV28 and J usage is TRBJ2-7; 7 bases agree with TRBD2. From germline, CDR1 is MDHEN and CDR2 SYDVKM. The CDR3 totals 14 residues. V gave up 2 bases and J gave up 3 bases; unmatched junction bases: 4. CDR3 DNA: TGTGCCAGCAGTTTAGCGGGGGTCTTCTACGAGCAGTACTTC. Residues: CASSLAGVFYEQYF.

The chain uses TRBV5-6 and TRBJ1-5, with D unclear. CDR1 is SGHDT and CDR2 is YYEEEE in the germline V gene. Trimming pared 2 bases from V and 0 bases from J, leaving 6 bases between. This CDR3 contains 14 residues. DNA of the CDR3: TGTGCCAGCAGCTTAGGACTTAGCAATCAGCCCCAGCATTTT. This encodes CASSLGLSNQPQHF.

The rearrangement links TRBV9 to TRBJ1-2; D is perhaps TRBD1 (5 bases). With 3 bases removed from V and 8 bases from J, the gap between germline ends came to 17 bases. The germline V gene encodes CDR1 SGDLS and CDR2 YYNGEE. The CDR3 has 14 amino acids. CDR3: CASSEGNIGQGYTF. CDR3 DNA sequence: TGTGCCAGCAGCGAGGGGAATATAGGGCAGGGCTACACCTTC. Combining the CDR3 with reference TRBV9 and TRBJ1-2 gives the whole variable domain DSGVTQTPKHLITATGQRVTLRCSPRSGDLSVYWYQQSLDQGLQFLIQYYNGEERAKGNILERFSAQQFPDLHSELNLSSLELGDSALYFCASSEGNIGQGYTFGSGTRLTVV.

This chain joins TRBV7-8 and TRBJ2-2, with 9 positions matching TRBD2. The junction had 9 bases not matched to a gene; V was cut back by 5 bases and J by 2 bases. Germline CDR1 reads SGHVS; CDR2 reads FQNEAQ. The CDR3 length is 17 residues. CDR3 protein: CASSPRASGANTGELFF. In DNA form, the CDR3 reads TGTGCCAGCAGCCCACGGGCTAGCGGGGCCAACACCGGGGAGCTGTTTTTT.

This clone has more than one count but fewer than ten. The chain has TRBV7-2 and TRBJ1-5; 9 bases fit TRBD1. Looked up from germline, CDR1 is SGHTA and CDR2 is FQGNSA. With V trimmed by 1 base and J by 6 bases, 4 bases remained unmatched. The CDR3 spans 15 residues. CDR3 loop: CASSLGQGDVQPQHF. The CDR3 DNA is TGTGCCAGCAGCTTAGGACAGGGGGACGTTCAGCCCCAGCATTTT.

This sequence joins TRBV27 and TRBJ2-5; TRBD2 aligns across 11 bases. The CDR3 covers 13 residues. Losses at the gene ends were 6 bases for V and 5 bases for J; bases not matched to a gene: 2. Germline values: CDR1 MNHEY, CDR2 SMNVEV (reference sequence). CDR3 DNA: TGTGCCAGCAGACTAGCGGGGGCGGAGACCCAGTACTTC. It is translated as CASRLAGAETQYF.

This clone has more than one count but fewer than ten. This sequence joins TRBV6-5 and TRBJ1-5; 7 nucleotides line up with TRBD1. CDR3 size: 13 residues. V lost 5 bases and J lost 5; bases outside the gene matches: 3. CDR1 is MNHEY, CDR2 SVGAGI, per germline. DNA for the CDR3: TGTGCCAGCAGTCGGGACAGATATCAGCCCCAGCATTTT. It codes for CASSRDRYQPQHF.

This clone is a singleton in its sample. V gene TRBV4-2 combines with J gene TRBJ2-1, with 8 bases identical to TRBD1. Germline trimming cut 3 bases from V and 3 bases from J; bases unmatched to any gene: 7. The CDR3 totals 16 residues. The V gene's germline CDR1 is LGHNA and CDR2 YNFKEQ. The CDR3 DNA reads as TGTGCCAGCAGCCAGACCGACAGGGGAGGCTACAATGAGCAGTTCTTC. Amino acid sequence: CASSQTDRGGYNEQFF.

This chain uses TRBV28 with TRBJ2-1; a possible D gene is TRBD1 (5 bases). The CDR3 spans 15 residues. V was shortened by 6 bases and J by 7 bases, with 19 bases between the two germline ends. Germline CDR1 reads MDHEN; CDR2 reads SYDVKM. In nucleotides, the CDR3 is TGTGCCAGCAGGCCTGCATTGGGCAGGGCGAATGAGCAGTTCTTC. It is translated as CASRPALGRANEQFF.

The gene calls are TRBV18 and TRBJ1-2; TRBD1 matches 8 bases. Trimming cost V 3 bases and J 1 base; bases outside gene matches: 7. Germline V gene sequence: CDR1 KGHSH, CDR2 LQKENI. The CDR3 runs 16 residues. CDR3 loop: CASSPRAGGVNYGYTF. The DNA of the CDR3 is TGTGCCAGCTCACCCCGGGCAGGGGGCGTTAACTATGGCTACACCTTC.

V is TRBV10-3 and J is TRBJ1-6; 7 nucleotides line up with TRBD1. V shed 5 bases, J shed 7 bases, and the junction held 5 bases outside the gene matches. Germline V CDR1 and CDR2: ENHRY, SYGVKD. The CDR3 has 14 amino acids. CDR3 region: CAISPGQQNSPLHF. CDR3 in DNA: TGTGCCATCAGTCCGGGACAGCAAAATTCACCCCTCCACTTT.

The V and J genes are TRBV19 and TRBJ2-5; 9 bases are a match to TRBD2. The CDR3 consists of 14 residues. The germline V gene has CDR1 LNHDA and CDR2 SQIVND (reference sequence). J lost 5 bases, V lost 3 bases, and 4 bases had no gene match. CDR3 amino acids: CASSITSGRETQYF. The CDR3 coding sequence is TGTGCCAGTAGTATCACTAGCGGGCGGGAGACCCAGTACTTC.